The next 24 T cell receptor beta chains were all read from a single sample in a study of cytomegalovirus exposure and HLA in healthy donors. The PCR ran on 60 Vbeta and 13 Jbeta primers. Assay used: immunoSEQ multiplex PCR; TCRdb lists only in-frame clones, some missing. The top ten hold 2% to 2.5% of the sample, which has some 150,000 clones, approximately 70% seen once. Sample: PBMCs. The receptors were sampled from a human donor in good health.

The CDR3 nucleotides read TGTGCCAGCAGTCTTACAGGTTACTCTGGAAACACCATATATTTT. It specifies CASSLTGYSGNTIYF. The chain joins TRBV7-2 to TRBJ1-3; the D gene is possibly TRBD1 (5 bases). The CDR3 spans 15 residues. With 6 bases removed from V and 0 bases from J, the gap between germline ends came to 12 bases. Germline V gene data show CDR1 as SGHTA and CDR2 as FQGNSA.

The rearrangement uses TRBV5-4 and TRBJ2-3, with 10 bases lining up with TRBD2. Germline CDR1 reads SGHNT; CDR2 reads YYREEE (reference sequence). This CDR3 is built from 15 residues. Trimming took 6 bases from V and 6 from J; bases not matched to a gene: 10. CDR3 region: CASTQPSGGVDTQYF. The CDR3, as DNA: TGTGCCAGCACCCAGCCCAGCGGGGGGGTGGATACGCAGTATTTT.

This chain joins TRBV7-9 and TRBJ2-7; possibly TRBD1 for D (5 bases). The germline gives CDR1 SEHNR, CDR2 FQNEAQ (reference sequence). V dropped 1 base and J dropped 6 bases, with 10 bases sitting between them. CDR3 length equals 13 residues. The CDR3 reads CASSLGPGSEQYF. The CDR3 nucleotides read TGTGCCAGCAGCTTAGGGCCAGGGTCCGAGCAGTACTTC.

V and J are TRBV2 and TRBJ2-3, with TRBD2 matching over 8 bases. V shed 4 bases, J shed 0 bases, and the junction held 9 bases outside the gene matches. Germline values: CDR1 SNHLY, CDR2 FYNNEI. The CDR3 runs to 17 residues. The CDR3 region has the DNA TGTGCCAGCAGTGTGCCTAGCGGGCATTCTAGCACAGATACGCAGTATTTT. Translating gives CASSVPSGHSSTDTQYF.

The genes are TRBV18 and TRBJ2-3, with 9 positions matching TRBD1. Germline assignment: CDR1 KGHSH and CDR2 LQKENI. This CDR3 spans 16 amino acids. The V and J ends lost 1 base and 4 bases, in that order; junction bases with no gene match: 6. CDR3 sequence: CASSPRGQGLPDTQYF. The CDR3 nucleotides read TGTGCCAGCTCACCACGGGGACAGGGCTTACCAGATACGCAGTATTTT. Full variable domain (outside the CDR3, taken from reference TRBV18 and TRBJ2-3): NAGVMQNPRHLVRRRGQEARLRCSPMKGHSHVYWYRQLPEEGLKFMVYLQKENIIDESGMPKERFSAEFPKEGPSILRIQQVVRGDSAAYFCASSPRGQGLPDTQYFGPGTRLTVL.

The rearrangement uses TRBV2 and TRBJ2-2; D is unclear. CDR1 is SNHLY and CDR2 is FYNNEI in the germline V gene. The V gene lost 6 bases and the J gene lost 7 bases, with 12 bases spanning the gap. This CDR3 comprises 13 residues. The chain's CDR3 is CASRYSTGGELFF. Written as DNA, the CDR3 is TGTGCCAGCAGGTACAGCACCGGCGGGGAGCTGTTTTTT.

J is TRBJ1-5 and V is TRBV30; D might be TRBD1 (5 bases). Germline CDR1 and CDR2: GTSNPN and SVGIG (reference sequence). V was trimmed by 5 bases and J by 5 bases, leaving 7 bases between them. This CDR3 comprises 11 residues. As DNA, the CDR3 is TGTGCCTGGGGGGGGGATCAGCCCCAGCATTTT. This encodes CAWGGDQPQHF.

The chain is built from TRBV5-1 and TRBJ2-5, with 7 bases fitting TRBD2. From germline, CDR1 is SGHRS and CDR2 YFSETQ. There are 15 residues in the CDR3. V trimming: 4 bases; J trimming: 5 bases; junction bases outside the gene matches: 11. CDR3 residues: CASSQRDYGGETQYF. The CDR3 nucleotides are TGCGCCAGCAGCCAAAGGGACTACGGGGGGGAGACCCAGTACTTC. The full variable domain, completed using reference TRBV5-1 and TRBJ2-5, is KAGVTQTPRYLIKTRGQQVTLSCSPISGHRSVSWYQQTPGQGLQFLFEYFSETQRNKGNFPGRFSGRQFSNSRSEMNVSTLELGDSALYLCASSQRDYGGETQYFGPGTRLLVL.

The chain recombines TRBV7-9 with TRBJ2-1; 9 bases match TRBD1. The germline V gene encodes CDR1 SEHNR and CDR2 FQNEAQ (reference sequence). J gave up 10 bases and V 5 bases, and 12 bases lay outside the gene matches. This CDR3 is 15 amino acids long. The CDR3 DNA reads as TGTGCCAGCAGCATCCGGGACAGGGCTGGTAGGGAGCAGTTCTTC. Amino acid sequence: CASSIRDRAGREQFF.

In this sample, this clone turned up many times. The chain employs TRBV2 and TRBJ1-5; 9 bases fit TRBD1. The CDR3 totals 18 residues. Per germline, CDR1 SNHLY and CDR2 FYNNEI. V lost 4 bases to trimming and J lost 5 bases; unmatched junction nucleotides: 15. This CDR3 reads CASSGGTGQLGPHQPQHF. The CDR3 bases are TGTGCCAGCAGTGGAGGGACAGGGCAGTTGGGTCCGCATCAGCCCCAGCATTTT.

This chain links TRBV5-1 with TRBJ2-7; 8 nucleotides align to TRBD1. The CDR3 is made up of 13 amino acids. With V trimmed by 6 bases and J by 7 bases, 9 bases remained unmatched. Germline CDR1 reads SGHRS; CDR2 reads YFSETQ. CDR3 residues: CASTVQGAREQYF. As DNA, the CDR3 is TGCGCCAGCACGGTTCAGGGGGCACGGGAGCAGTACTTC.

This clone was recorded only once. This sequence joins TRBV6-5 and TRBJ1-1; no clear D gene. Trimming left V 5 bases short and J 1 base short, with 8 bases between. There are 13 residues in the CDR3. Germline V gene data show CDR1 as MNHEY and CDR2 as SVGAGI. CDR3 DNA: TGTGCCAGCAGTGGAGTAGAGAACACTGAAGCTTTCTTT. Its protein is CASSGVENTEAFF.

The chain is built from TRBV5-8 and TRBJ1-2; 7 nucleotides align to TRBD1. With V trimmed by 5 bases and J by 3 bases, 13 bases remained unmatched. This CDR3 has 16 residues. Germline loops: CDR1 SGHTS, CDR2 YDEGEE. In DNA, the CDR3 is TGTGCCAGCAGAACCCCTCTTGACAGGGTAGACTATGGCTACACCTTC. Protein product: CASRTPLDRVDYGYTF.

The V call is TRBV10-1, the J call TRBJ1-1; D possibly corresponds to TRBD1 (6 bases). CDR1 is WNHNN and CDR2 is SYGVQD in the germline V gene (reference sequence). Trimming took off 3 bases at V and 4 bases at J, with 18 bases between the two ends. CDR3 length: 16 residues. Here the CDR3 DNA reads TGCGCCAGCAGTGAAGGTGGGGGCCTCAGTGGCACTGAAGCTTTCTTT. Translating it yields CASSEGGGLSGTEAFF.

J is TRBJ2-5 and V is TRBV4-3; 9 bases are a match to TRBD2. Trimming at V came to 2 bases and at J to 3 bases, leaving 7 bases not matched to a gene. Germline assignment: CDR1 LGHNA and CDR2 YSLEER. There are 16 residues in the CDR3. The CDR3 coding sequence is TGCGCCAGCAGCCAACTCTCGACTAGCGGAAAAGAGACCCAGTACTTC. This encodes CASSQLSTSGKETQYF.

This clone was observed a few times. The chain has TRBV2 and TRBJ2-1, with D perhaps matching TRBD2 (6 bases). There are 14 residues in the CDR3. Trimming shortened V by 7 bases and J by 4 bases, and 14 bases separated the two germline ends. The V gene's germline CDR1 is SNHLY and CDR2 FYNNEI. CDR3 in DNA: TGTGCCAGCATGTGGACTATTGTATACAATGAGCAGTTCTTC. As protein: CASMWTIVYNEQFF.

The chain links TRBV5-1 to TRBJ2-2, with TRBD2 as a possible D gene (5 bases). The CDR3 is made up of 17 amino acids. Germline V gene sequence: CDR1 SGHRS, CDR2 YFSETQ. V was shortened by 4 bases and J by 4 bases, with 20 bases between the two germline ends. The CDR3 DNA is TGCGCCAGCAGCCCTCTCGGACGGGGTAGTGGCACCGGGGAGCTGTTTTTT. As protein: CASSPLGRGSGTGELFF. Supplemented by reference TRBV5-1 and TRBJ2-2, the full variable domain reads KAGVTQTPRYLIKTRGQQVTLSCSPISGHRSVSWYQQTPGQGLQFLFEYFSETQRNKGNFPGRFSGRQFSNSRSEMNVSTLELGDSALYLCASSPLGRGSGTGELFFGEGSRLTVL.

This chain joins TRBV7-2 and TRBJ1-6, with TRBD1 matching over 7 bases. This CDR3 contains 15 residues. Germline CDR1 reads SGHTA; CDR2 reads FQGNSA. V shed 2 bases, J shed 9 bases, and the junction held 7 bases outside the gene matches. Here the CDR3 DNA reads TGTGCCAGCAGCTTAACCGCAGGGGGTAGTTCACCCCTCCACTTT. Translation gives CASSLTAGGSSPLHF.

The chain combines TRBV25-1 with TRBJ2-7; the match to TRBD1 covers 7 bases. This CDR3 spans 13 amino acids. The germline CDR1 and CDR2 sequences are MGHDK and SYGVNS. V dropped 4 bases and J dropped 3; count of bases not matched to a gene: 3. The CDR3 is CASSVGTVYEQYF. CDR3 DNA: TGTGCCAGCAGTGTCGGGACAGTCTACGAGCAGTACTTC.

The chain carries TRBV7-3 and TRBJ2-1; 7 nucleotides match TRBD2. The V gene's germline CDR1 is SGHTA and CDR2 FQGTGA. V lost 0 bases, J lost 0 bases, and 2 bases stayed unmatched. The CDR3 is 16 amino acids. The CDR3 here is CASSLTRTSSYNEQFF. CDR3 DNA: TGTGCCAGCAGCTTAACGCGGACTAGCTCCTACAATGAGCAGTTCTTC.

The genes are TRBV18 and TRBJ1-1, with D tentatively TRBD1 (6 bases). This CDR3 spans 16 amino acids. Germline V gives CDR1 KGHSH, CDR2 LQKENI. Deletions cut 3 bases from V and 1 base from J, with 15 bases between. The CDR3 spells CASSPDTGTRNTEAFF. The CDR3 nucleotides are TGTGCCAGCTCACCGGATACCGGGACAAGGAACACTGAAGCTTTCTTT.

The rearrangement uses TRBV11-2 and TRBJ2-1; TRBD2 aligns across 8 bases. Germline loops: CDR1 SGHAT, CDR2 FQNNGV. The CDR3 is 16 amino acids. V gave up 1 base and J gave up 6 bases; unmatched junction bases: 8. DNA of the CDR3: TGTGCCAGCAGCTTAGTCTTCGGGGGGGCCCTCAATGAGCAGTTCTTC. Amino acids: CASSLVFGGALNEQFF.

The genes are TRBV2 and TRBJ2-3, with 8 bases identical to TRBD2. Germline-derived CDR1 and CDR2 are SNHLY and FYNNEI. This CDR3 region has 15 residues. J was trimmed by 4 bases and V by 6 bases; bases with no gene match: 9. The CDR3 DNA is TGTGCCAGCAGAGCCCGGGGGGGCCACGCAGATACGCAGTATTTT. Amino acids: CASRARGGHADTQYF.

V usage is TRBV6-1 and J usage is TRBJ2-7; TRBD1 aligns across 7 bases. V lost 7 bases to trimming and J lost 4 bases; unmatched junction nucleotides: 13. CDR1 and CDR2 (germline): MNHNS, SASEGT. The CDR3 runs to 15 residues. The CDR3 DNA reads TGTGCCAGCACCCACACTTGGGACAGTTTGTACGAGCAGTACTTC. Translated, it gives CASTHTWDSLYEQYF.